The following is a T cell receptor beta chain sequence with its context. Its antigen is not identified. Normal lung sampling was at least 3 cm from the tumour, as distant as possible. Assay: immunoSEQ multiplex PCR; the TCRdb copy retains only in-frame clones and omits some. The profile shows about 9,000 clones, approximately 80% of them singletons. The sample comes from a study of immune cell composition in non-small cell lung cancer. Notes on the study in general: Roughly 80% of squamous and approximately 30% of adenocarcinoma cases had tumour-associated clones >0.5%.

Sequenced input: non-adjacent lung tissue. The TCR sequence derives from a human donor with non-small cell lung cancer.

CDR3 sequence reads: CASSLEGADGYTF. CDR3 nucleotides: TGTGCCAGCAGCTTAGAAGGGGCGGATGGCTACACCTTC. The chain recombines TRBV11-1 with TRBJ1-2; D is perhaps TRBD1 (5 bases). V lost 1 base, J lost 6 bases, and 9 bases lay in between. This CDR3 is 13 amino acids long. Germline loops: CDR1 SGHAT, CDR2 FQDESV (reference sequence).